Shown below are 8 T cell receptor beta chains from a single sample sequenced in a study of blood T cell dynamics during melanoma immunotherapy. The time point: pre-treatment baseline. Clones were read by immunoSEQ multiplex PCR, and TCRdb kept only the in-frame ones, dropping some. This table holds several thousand clones, around 81% found once. This specimen consisted of blood, obtained from a patient treated with checkpoint blockade. The source is a human donor with melanoma.

The chain has TRBV27 and TRBJ1-5; D ambiguous. Trimming shortened V by 2 bases and J by 7 bases, and 12 bases separated the two germline ends. This CDR3 is 14 amino acids long. Germline V gene lookup returns CDR1 MNHEY and CDR2 SMNVEV (reference sequence). CDR3 sequence: CASSLQWRFQPQHF. The CDR3 region has the DNA TGTGCCAGCAGTTTACAGTGGAGGTTCCAGCCCCAGCATTTT.

The rearrangement links TRBV28 to TRBJ1-5; 8 nucleotides align to TRBD1. V was clipped by 3 bases and J by 5 bases; unmatched bases: 9. Germline V gives CDR1 MDHEN, CDR2 SYDVKM. The CDR3 totals 16 residues. CDR3 loop: CASSLVDRGRDQPQHF. CDR3 bases: TGTGCCAGCAGTTTGGTTGACAGGGGAAGAGATCAGCCCCAGCATTTT.

The chain has TRBV5-8 and TRBJ1-3; D is ambiguous. Trimming left V 2 bases short and J 0 bases short, with 9 bases between. The CDR3 extends over 15 amino acids. In germline, CDR1 is SGHTS, CDR2 YDEGEE. As DNA, the CDR3 is TGTGCCAGCAGCTTACCGCGTCACTCTGGAAACACCATATATTTT. Translating it yields CASSLPRHSGNTIYF. Combining the CDR3 with reference TRBV5-8 and TRBJ1-3 gives the whole variable domain EAGVTQSPTHLIKTRGQQATLRCSPISGHTSVYWYQQALGLGLQFLLWYDEGEERNRGNFPPRFSGRQFPNYSSELNVNALELEDSALYLCASSLPRHSGNTIYFGEGSWLTVV.

The rearrangement links TRBV7-2 to TRBJ1-1; D possibly corresponds to TRBD1 (6 bases). Trimming removed 4 bases from V and 4 bases from J, with 13 bases in between. CDR1 is SGHTA, CDR2 FQGNSA, per germline. CDR3 length: 14 amino acids. The DNA for the CDR3 is TGTGCCAGCAGCTCTACAGGGCCGGGCACTGAAGCTTTCTTT. Translation gives CASSSTGPGTEAFF.

V gene TRBV28 combines with J gene TRBJ2-3, with D possibly matching TRBD2 (6 bases). CDR3 size: 14 residues. Per germline, CDR1 MDHEN and CDR2 SYDVKM. V lost 7 bases to trimming and J lost 4 bases, with 15 bases between them. CDR3: CASKSGFIADTQYF. The DNA of the CDR3 is TGTGCCAGCAAAAGCGGGTTTATTGCAGATACGCAGTATTTT. The full variable domain, in which reference TRBV28 and TRBJ2-3 provide the parts outside the CDR3, is DVKVTQSSRYLVKRTGEKVFLECVQDMDHENMFWYRQDPGLGLRLIYFSYDVKMKEKGDIPEGYSVSREKKERFSLILESASTNQTSMYLCASKSGFIADTQYFGPGTRLTVL.

The rearrangement joins TRBV2 to TRBJ2-5; D may be TRBD2 (6 bases). The DNA end lines up better with TRBJ2-7; the J call may be wrong. This CDR3 spans 12 amino acids. Germline CDR1 reads SNHLY; CDR2 reads FYNNEI. The CDR3 here is CASCRRAYEQYF. The CDR3 nucleotides read TGTGCCTCGTGCCGGAGGGCCTACGAGCAGTACTTC.

V usage is TRBV7-9 and J usage is TRBJ1-1; D may be TRBD1 (5 bases). The CDR3 runs to 14 residues. CDR1 and CDR2 (germline): SEHNR, FQNEAQ (reference sequence). V was cut by 1 base and J by 3 bases, with 9 bases left in between. The CDR3 loop reads CASSLVGGDTEAFF. The CDR3 nucleotides read TGTGCCAGCAGCTTAGTTGGGGGGGACACTGAAGCTTTCTTT.

The CDR3 nucleotides read TGTGCCAGCAGTAAGACAGGGGCCCGAGGGGGAGCTTTCTTT. Amino acids: CASSKTGARGGAFF. The J gene is TRBJ1-1, the V gene TRBV28; TRBD1 matches 8 bases. V lost 5 bases, J lost 10 bases, and 12 bases stayed unmatched. The CDR3 loop spans 14 amino acids. The germline CDR1 and CDR2 sequences are MDHEN and SYDVKM.